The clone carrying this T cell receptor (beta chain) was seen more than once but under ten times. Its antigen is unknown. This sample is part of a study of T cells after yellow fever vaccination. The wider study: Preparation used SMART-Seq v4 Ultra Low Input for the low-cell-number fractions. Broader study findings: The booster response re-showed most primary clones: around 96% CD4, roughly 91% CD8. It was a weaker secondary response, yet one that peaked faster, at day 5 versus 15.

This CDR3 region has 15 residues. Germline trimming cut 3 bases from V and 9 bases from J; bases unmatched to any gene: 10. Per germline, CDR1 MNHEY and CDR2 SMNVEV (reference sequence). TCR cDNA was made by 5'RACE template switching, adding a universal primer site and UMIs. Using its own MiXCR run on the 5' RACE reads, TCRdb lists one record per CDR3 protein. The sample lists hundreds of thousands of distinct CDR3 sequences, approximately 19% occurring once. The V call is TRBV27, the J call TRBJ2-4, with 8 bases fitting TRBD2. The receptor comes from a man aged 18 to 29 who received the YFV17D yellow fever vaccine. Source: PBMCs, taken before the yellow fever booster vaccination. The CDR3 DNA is TGTGCCAGCAGTTTGGGGCTTGGGACTAGTGCCATTCAGTACTTC. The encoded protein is CASSLGLGTSAIQYF.